These T cell receptor beta chains were read from a single sample in a study of T cell changes during pregnancy in multiple sclerosis. Data came from immunoSEQ multiplex PCR; TCRdb stores just in-frame clones and leaves some out. This table has 50,000 or so clones, around 90% appearing once. The sequences come from CD4+ T cells from peripheral blood mononuclear cells, collected after pregnancy. These receptors all come from a female donor in good health, enrolled as a control in a pregnancy study. CDR3s include the opening cysteine and the closing phenylalanine or tryptophan. A D gene is named only where the DNA matches it firmly. A row's size may be missing; if present it is once, few, many or a size class.

j_call: TRBJ1-1; v_call: TRBV9; cdr3_length: 15; d_call: -; clone_size: -; cdr3_nt: TGTGCCAGCAGCCCTTCGGGGGGGGGTGGTACTGAAGCTTTCTTT; cdr3_aa: CASSPSGGGGTEAFF
j_call: TRBJ1-2; v_call: TRBV14; cdr3_length: 13; d_call: TRBD1; clone_size: -; cdr3_nt: TGTGCCAGCAGCTTAAGGACAGGGGATGGCTACACCTTC; cdr3_aa: CASSLRTGDGYTF
j_call: TRBJ1-2; v_call: TRBV2; cdr3_length: 14; d_call: TRBD1; clone_size: -; cdr3_nt: TGTGCCAGCAGGGACAGGGGATTCGACTATGGCTACACCTTC; cdr3_aa: CASRDRGFDYGYTF
j_call: TRBJ1-1; v_call: TRBV6-5; cdr3_length: 12; d_call: -; clone_size: -; cdr3_nt: TGTGCCAGCAGTTCTCAGACAAAGGAATCTTTCTTT; cdr3_aa: CASSSQTKESFF
j_call: TRBJ1-2; v_call: TRBV7-9; cdr3_length: 13; d_call: TRBD1; clone_size: once; cdr3_nt: TGTGCCAGCAGCTTACAGGGGGCCTATGGCTACACCTTC; cdr3_aa: CASSLQGAYGYTF
j_call: TRBJ1-2; v_call: TRBV6-5; cdr3_length: 14; d_call: -; clone_size: -; cdr3_nt: TGTGCCAGCAGTTACTCAGGGGTCCGTTATGGCTACACCTTC; cdr3_aa: CASSYSGVRYGYTF
j_call: TRBJ1-5; v_call: TRBV19; cdr3_length: 15; d_call: -; clone_size: few; cdr3_nt: TGTGCCAGTAGTATCTTCTCAGGGGTGGGCCAGCCCCAGCATTTT; cdr3_aa: CASSIFSGVGQPQHF
j_call: TRBJ1-5; v_call: TRBV9; cdr3_length: 13; d_call: -; clone_size: -; cdr3_nt: TGTGCCAGCAGCCGAGATGGCAATCAGCCCCAGCATTTT; cdr3_aa: CASSRDGNQPQHF
j_call: TRBJ1-6; v_call: TRBV5-8; cdr3_length: 13; d_call: -; clone_size: -; cdr3_nt: TGTGCCAGCAGCCCAAAATCTAATTCACCCCTCCACTTT; cdr3_aa: CASSPKSNSPLHF
j_call: TRBJ1-5; v_call: TRBV7-9; cdr3_length: 13; d_call: TRBD1; clone_size: -; cdr3_nt: TGTGCCAGCAGCCCGCGGACAGGGGGACCCCAGCATTTT; cdr3_aa: CASSPRTGGPQHF
j_call: TRBJ1-2; v_call: TRBV6-5; cdr3_length: 14; d_call: -; clone_size: -; cdr3_nt: TGTGCCAGCAGTTACCGAGCGGGCGTTCATGGCTACACCTTC; cdr3_aa: CASSYRAGVHGYTF
j_call: TRBJ1-2; v_call: TRBV6-1; cdr3_length: 13; d_call: -; clone_size: -; cdr3_nt: TGTGCCAGCAGGGCGCCGGGAGGCTATGGCTACACCTTC; cdr3_aa: CASRAPGGYGYTF
j_call: TRBJ2-3; v_call: TRBV4-3; cdr3_length: 20; d_call: TRBD2; clone_size: -; cdr3_nt: TGCGCCAGCAGCCAAGATCTTTGGCAAAAGCGGGGGGGCGGGGCAGATACGCAGTATTTT; cdr3_aa: CASSQDLWQKRGGGADTQYF
j_call: TRBJ2-1; v_call: TRBV4-3; cdr3_length: 14; d_call: -; clone_size: -; cdr3_nt: TGCGCCAGCAGCCAAGTGGTGGGAGGCGATGAGCAGTTCTTC; cdr3_aa: CASSQVVGGDEQFF
j_call: TRBJ2-3; v_call: TRBV11-3; cdr3_length: 18; d_call: TRBD2; clone_size: -; cdr3_nt: TGTGCCAGCAGCTTGGGCTGGGCGACAGCGGGGGGGCCAGATACGCAGTATTTT; cdr3_aa: CASSLGWATAGGPDTQYF
j_call: TRBJ1-2; v_call: TRBV11-3; cdr3_length: 14; d_call: -; clone_size: -; cdr3_nt: TGTGCCAGCAGCCCGATGGGGCTTTCCTATGGCTACACCTTC; cdr3_aa: CASSPMGLSYGYTF
j_call: TRBJ1-1; v_call: TRBV21-1; cdr3_length: 12; d_call: -; clone_size: -; cdr3_nt: TGTGCCAGCAGCAAATTGAACAGTGAGGCTTTCTTT; cdr3_aa: CASSKLNSEAFF
j_call: TRBJ2-2; v_call: TRBV19; cdr3_length: 15; d_call: -; clone_size: -; cdr3_nt: TGTGCCAGTAGTATTAGGGGTGCGAACACCGGGGAGCTGTTTTTT; cdr3_aa: CASSIRGANTGELFF
j_call: TRBJ1-2; v_call: TRBV2; cdr3_length: 13; d_call: TRBD1; clone_size: -; cdr3_nt: TGTGCCAGCAGTGAGCAGGGGGCCTGGGGCTACACCTTC; cdr3_aa: CASSEQGAWGYTF
j_call: TRBJ2-7; v_call: TRBV7-2; cdr3_length: 12; d_call: -; clone_size: -; cdr3_nt: TGTGCCAGCAGCCCTAACAGGGTTGAGCAGTACTTC; cdr3_aa: CASSPNRVEQYF
j_call: TRBJ1-1; v_call: TRBV5-8; cdr3_length: 12; d_call: -; clone_size: once; cdr3_nt: TGTGCCAGCAGCTTGACAGGGTTTGAAGCTTTCTTT; cdr3_aa: CASSLTGFEAFF
j_call: TRBJ1-1; v_call: TRBV4-3; cdr3_length: 14; d_call: -; clone_size: -; cdr3_nt: TGCGCCAGCAGCCAACAAACGGGGTTCACTGAAGCTTTCTTT; cdr3_aa: CASSQQTGFTEAFF
j_call: TRBJ1-5; v_call: TRBV6-5; cdr3_length: 13; d_call: -; clone_size: few; cdr3_nt: TGTGCCAGCAGTGGACAGCAGAATCAGCCCCAGCATTTT; cdr3_aa: CASSGQQNQPQHF
j_call: TRBJ1-5; v_call: TRBV7-9; cdr3_length: 15; d_call: TRBD1; clone_size: -; cdr3_nt: TGTGCCAGCAGCCCTGGGACAGATAGCAATCAGCCCCAGCATTTT; cdr3_aa: CASSPGTDSNQPQHF
j_call: TRBJ1-4; v_call: TRBV5-6; cdr3_length: 12; d_call: -; clone_size: -; cdr3_nt: TGTGCCAGCAGCTTACAGTCCCGGGGACTGTTTTTT; cdr3_aa: CASSLQSRGLFF
j_call: TRBJ2-1; v_call: TRBV2; cdr3_length: 17; d_call: -; clone_size: -; cdr3_nt: TGTGCCAGCAGTGACGGGACGATCACACCGGGGGACAATGAGCAGTTCTTC; cdr3_aa: CASSDGTITPGDNEQFF
j_call: TRBJ2-7; v_call: TRBV7-2; cdr3_length: 16; d_call: TRBD1; clone_size: -; cdr3_nt: TGTGCCAGCAGCTTAGCGGGGTTCGGGACAGGGGACGAGCAGTACTTC; cdr3_aa: CASSLAGFGTGDEQYF
j_call: TRBJ1-2; v_call: TRBV5-1; cdr3_length: 14; d_call: -; clone_size: -; cdr3_nt: TGCGCCAGCCGACCAGGGGCTGAGGTGGAAGGCTACACCTTC; cdr3_aa: CASRPGAEVEGYTF
j_call: TRBJ1-1; v_call: TRBV5-1; cdr3_length: 13; d_call: -; clone_size: -; cdr3_nt: TGCGCCAGCAGCCCCCGGGGGAACACTGAAGCTTTCTTT; cdr3_aa: CASSPRGNTEAFF
j_call: TRBJ2-7; v_call: TRBV6-5; cdr3_length: 13; d_call: -; clone_size: -; cdr3_nt: TGTGCCAGCAGTCCCCGGAGAGCCTACGAGCAGTACTTC; cdr3_aa: CASSPRRAYEQYF
j_call: TRBJ1-2; v_call: TRBV19; cdr3_length: 13; d_call: -; clone_size: -; cdr3_nt: TGTGCCAGTATGCGAACAACGGGCTATGGCTACACCTTC; cdr3_aa: CASMRTTGYGYTF
j_call: TRBJ1-2; v_call: TRBV4-1; cdr3_length: 15; d_call: TRBD1; clone_size: few; cdr3_nt: TGCGCCAGCAGCCAGGGACAGGGTGCTCTCTATGGCTACACCTTC; cdr3_aa: CASSQGQGALYGYTF
j_call: TRBJ2-5; v_call: TRBV6-5; cdr3_length: 15; d_call: -; clone_size: once; cdr3_nt: TGTGCCAGCAGTTATTCCCGGACAGCTGATCCAACCCAGTACTTC; cdr3_aa: CASSYSRTADPTQYF
j_call: TRBJ1-6; v_call: TRBV27; cdr3_length: 15; d_call: TRBD1; clone_size: -; cdr3_nt: TGTGCCAGCAGTTTAGCCGGGACAGGGAATTCACCCCTCCACTTT; cdr3_aa: CASSLAGTGNSPLHF
j_call: TRBJ2-3; v_call: TRBV6-6; cdr3_length: 15; d_call: TRBD2; clone_size: -; cdr3_nt: TGTGCCAGCAGTTATGCGGGGGGACGCACAGATACGCAGTATTTT; cdr3_aa: CASSYAGGRTDTQYF
j_call: TRBJ1-5; v_call: TRBV12-5; cdr3_length: 15; d_call: TRBD1; clone_size: -; cdr3_nt: TGTGCTAGTGGACCCCGGGACAGGGCGTATCAGCCCCAGCATTTT; cdr3_aa: CASGPRDRAYQPQHF
j_call: TRBJ2-3; v_call: TRBV10-3; cdr3_length: 15; d_call: TRBD2; clone_size: -; cdr3_nt: TGTGCCATCCTTGAGCGGGGCGGAAGCACAGATACGCAGTATTTT; cdr3_aa: CAILERGGSTDTQYF